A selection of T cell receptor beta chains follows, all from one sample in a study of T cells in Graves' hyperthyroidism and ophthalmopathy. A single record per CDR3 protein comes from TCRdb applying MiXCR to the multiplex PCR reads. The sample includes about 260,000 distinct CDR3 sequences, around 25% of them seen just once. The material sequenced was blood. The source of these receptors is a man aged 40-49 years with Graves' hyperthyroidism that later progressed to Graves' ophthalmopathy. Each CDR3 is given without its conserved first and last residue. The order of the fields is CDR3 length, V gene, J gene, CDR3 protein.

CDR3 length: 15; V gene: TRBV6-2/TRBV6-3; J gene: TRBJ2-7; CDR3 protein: ASSRATGQLTSYGQY
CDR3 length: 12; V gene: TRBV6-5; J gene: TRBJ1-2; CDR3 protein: ASSLTVPSYGYT
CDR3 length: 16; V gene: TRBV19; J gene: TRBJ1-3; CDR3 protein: ASSTKKQTGPSGNTIY
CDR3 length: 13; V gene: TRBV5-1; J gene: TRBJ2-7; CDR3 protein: ASSLAGPNDYEQY
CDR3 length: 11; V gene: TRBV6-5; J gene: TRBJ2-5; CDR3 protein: ASKTSGTETQY
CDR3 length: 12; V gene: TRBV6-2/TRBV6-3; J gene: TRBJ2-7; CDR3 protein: ASKLLGGSYEQY
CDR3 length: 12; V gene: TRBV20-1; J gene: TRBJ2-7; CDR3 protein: SASFWDSSYEQY
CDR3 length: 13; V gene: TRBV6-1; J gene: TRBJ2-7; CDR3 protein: ASDAQGTGAYEQY
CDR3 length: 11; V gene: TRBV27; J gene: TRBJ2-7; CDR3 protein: ASQGLAGNEQY
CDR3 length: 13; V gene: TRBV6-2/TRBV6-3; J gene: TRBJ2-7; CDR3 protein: ASKSPGGGDYEQY
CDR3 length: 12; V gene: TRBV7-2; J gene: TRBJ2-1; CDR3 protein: ASSLVIRNNEQF
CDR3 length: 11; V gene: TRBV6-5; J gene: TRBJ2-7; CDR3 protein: ASRPGQSGEQY
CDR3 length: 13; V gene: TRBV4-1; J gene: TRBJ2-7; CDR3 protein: ASSTEGGTTYEQY
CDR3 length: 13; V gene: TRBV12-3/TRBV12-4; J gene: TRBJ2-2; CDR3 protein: ASSRTRLGPGELF
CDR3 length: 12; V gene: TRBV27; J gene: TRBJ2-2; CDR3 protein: ASSPQGGPGELF
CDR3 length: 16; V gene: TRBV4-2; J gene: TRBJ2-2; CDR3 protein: ASSQTLAGGPRTGELF
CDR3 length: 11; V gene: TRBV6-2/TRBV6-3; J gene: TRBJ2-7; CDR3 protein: ASSPRWGYEQY
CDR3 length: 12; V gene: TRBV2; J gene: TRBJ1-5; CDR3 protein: ASRRGGNSQPQH
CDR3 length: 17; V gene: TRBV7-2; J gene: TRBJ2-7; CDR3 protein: ASSLAPGLAGGPLYEQY
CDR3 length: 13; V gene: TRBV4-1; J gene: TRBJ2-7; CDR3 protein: ASSQVRDRAYEQY
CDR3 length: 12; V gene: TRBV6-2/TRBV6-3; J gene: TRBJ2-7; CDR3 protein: ASSYPRSQYEQY
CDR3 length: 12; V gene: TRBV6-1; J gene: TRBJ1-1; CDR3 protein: ASSPGQASTEAF